This T cell receptor (beta chain) was recorded in a study of shared clonotypes between healthy human individuals. Study-wide results and limits: Non-shared clonotypes displayed generation probabilities falling below those of clonotypes present in all four donors. Across a handful of donors, naive CD4 shared 4.5% to 6%, naive CD8 about 3.2%, memory CD4 roughly 2.4%, memory CD8 about 0.38%. It was only blood that was sampled, and tissue repertoires likely differ.

This CDR3 is 16 amino acids long. V shed 4 bases, J shed 2 bases, and the junction held 5 bases outside the gene matches. The germline V gene has CDR1 SGHNT and CDR2 YYREEE (reference sequence). With regard to this clone: Its target is not known.

Over several immunoSEQ plates, each subset's genomic DNA was distributed in even portions. Repertoires were generated with immunoSEQ multiplex PCR, while TCRdb's copy carries only in-frame clones and drops some. The table includes 2 million to 2.5 million clones, around 95% detected once. The sample taken for sequencing was naive CD4+ T cells sorted from blood. Sample subset: CD45RA+ positively selected. The chain recombines TRBV5-4 with TRBJ2-3, with TRBD2 matching over 12 bases. The source is a man aged 18 to 30 in good health. In nucleotides, the CDR3 is TGTGCCAGCAGCGAGACTAGCGGGGGACTCACAGATACGCAGTATTTT. This encodes CASSETSGGLTDTQYF.